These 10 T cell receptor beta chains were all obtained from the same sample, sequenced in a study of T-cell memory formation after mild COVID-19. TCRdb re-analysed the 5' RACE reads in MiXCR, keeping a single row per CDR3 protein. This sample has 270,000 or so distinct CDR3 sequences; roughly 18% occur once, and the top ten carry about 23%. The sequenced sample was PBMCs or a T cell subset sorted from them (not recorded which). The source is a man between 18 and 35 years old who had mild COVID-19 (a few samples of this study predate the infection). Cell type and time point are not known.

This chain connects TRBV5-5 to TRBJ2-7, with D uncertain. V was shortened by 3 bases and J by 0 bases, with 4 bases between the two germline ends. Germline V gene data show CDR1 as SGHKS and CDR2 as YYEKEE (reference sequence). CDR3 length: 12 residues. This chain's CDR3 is CASSSISYEQYV. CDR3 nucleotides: TGTGCCAGCAGCTCCATCTCCTACGAGCAGTACGTC.

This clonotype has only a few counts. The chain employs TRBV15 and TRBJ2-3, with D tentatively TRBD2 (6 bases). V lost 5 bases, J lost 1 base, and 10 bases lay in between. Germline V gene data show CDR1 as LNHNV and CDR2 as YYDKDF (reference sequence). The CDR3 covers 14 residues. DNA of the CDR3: TGTGCCACCAGCTCGCGCGGGGGCACAGATACGCAGTATTTT. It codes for CATSSRGGTDTQYF.

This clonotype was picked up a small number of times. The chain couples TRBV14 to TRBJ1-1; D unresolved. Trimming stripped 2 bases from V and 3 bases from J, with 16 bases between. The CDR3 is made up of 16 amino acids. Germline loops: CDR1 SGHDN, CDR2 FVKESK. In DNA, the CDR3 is TGTGCCAGCAGCCAAAAGGCCAGCCCAGGCCACACTGAAGCTTTCTTT. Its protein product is CASSQKASPGHTEAFF.

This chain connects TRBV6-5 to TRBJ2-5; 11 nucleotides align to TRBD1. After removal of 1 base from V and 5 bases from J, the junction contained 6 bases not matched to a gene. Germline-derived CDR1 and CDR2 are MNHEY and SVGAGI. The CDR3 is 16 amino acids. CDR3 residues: CASSYFGQGALETQYF. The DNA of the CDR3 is TGTGCCAGCAGTTACTTCGGACAGGGGGCGTTGGAGACCCAGTACTTC.

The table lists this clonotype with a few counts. The CDR3 here is CASRSPRGPGTDTQYF. The CDR3 coding sequence is TGTGCCAGCAGGTCACCCCGGGGCCCCGGCACAGATACGCAGTATTTT. The chain is built from TRBV6-5 and TRBJ2-3; D possibly matches TRBD1 or TRBD2 (5 bases each). The CDR3 runs to 16 residues. The V gene's germline CDR1 is MNHEY and CDR2 SVGAGI. V lost 6 bases and J lost 1, with 17 bases in between.

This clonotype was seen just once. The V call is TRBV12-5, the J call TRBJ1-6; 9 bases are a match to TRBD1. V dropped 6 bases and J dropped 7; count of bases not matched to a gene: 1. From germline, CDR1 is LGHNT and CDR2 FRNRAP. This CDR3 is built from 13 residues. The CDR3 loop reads CASGGQGNSPLHF. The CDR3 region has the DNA TGTGCTAGTGGGGGACAGGGAAATTCACCCCTCCACTTT.

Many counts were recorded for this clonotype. The CDR3 sequence is CASSYWTDTDTQYF. Here the CDR3 DNA reads TGTGCCAGCAGTTACTGGACAGACACAGATACGCAGTATTTT. The chain couples TRBV6-6 to TRBJ2-3; D is possibly TRBD1 (6 bases). The V end was cut by 1 base, the J end by 2 bases, with 7 bases between. The CDR3 is 14 amino acids. CDR1 and CDR2 (germline): MNHNY, SVGAGI (reference sequence).

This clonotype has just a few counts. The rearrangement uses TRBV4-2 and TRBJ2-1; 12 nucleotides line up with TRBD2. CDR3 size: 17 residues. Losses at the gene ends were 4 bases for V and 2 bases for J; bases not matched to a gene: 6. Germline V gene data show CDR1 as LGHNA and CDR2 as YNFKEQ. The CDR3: CASSLARTSGAYNEQFF. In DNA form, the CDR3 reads TGTGCCAGCAGCCTTGCTCGGACTAGCGGGGCCTACAATGAGCAGTTCTTC.

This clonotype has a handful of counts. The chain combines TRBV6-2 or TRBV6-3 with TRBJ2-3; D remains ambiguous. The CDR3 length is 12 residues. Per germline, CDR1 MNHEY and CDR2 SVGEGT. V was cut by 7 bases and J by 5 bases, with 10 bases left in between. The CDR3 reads CASTQTGDTQYF. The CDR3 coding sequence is TGTGCCAGCACTCAAACGGGAGATACGCAGTATTTT.

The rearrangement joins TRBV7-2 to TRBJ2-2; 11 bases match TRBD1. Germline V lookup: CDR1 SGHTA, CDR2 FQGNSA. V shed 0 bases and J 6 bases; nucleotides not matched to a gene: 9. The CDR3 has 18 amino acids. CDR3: CASSLAPTGTGGSGELFF. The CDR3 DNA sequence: TGTGCCAGCAGCTTAGCCCCAACCGGGACAGGGGGATCCGGGGAGCTGTTTTTT.